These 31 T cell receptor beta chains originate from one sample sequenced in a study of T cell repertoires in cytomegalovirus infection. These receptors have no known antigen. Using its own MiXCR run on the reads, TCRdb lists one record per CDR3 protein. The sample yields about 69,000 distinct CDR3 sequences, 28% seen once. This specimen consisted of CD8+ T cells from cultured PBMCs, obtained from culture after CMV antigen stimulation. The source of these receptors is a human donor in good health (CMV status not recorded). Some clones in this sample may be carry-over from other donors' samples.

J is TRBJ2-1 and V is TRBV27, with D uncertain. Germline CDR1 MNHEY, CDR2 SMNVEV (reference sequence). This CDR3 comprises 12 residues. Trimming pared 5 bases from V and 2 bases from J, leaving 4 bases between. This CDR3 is CASSKPYNEQFF. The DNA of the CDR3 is TGTGCCAGCAGTAAGCCCTACAATGAGCAGTTCTTC.

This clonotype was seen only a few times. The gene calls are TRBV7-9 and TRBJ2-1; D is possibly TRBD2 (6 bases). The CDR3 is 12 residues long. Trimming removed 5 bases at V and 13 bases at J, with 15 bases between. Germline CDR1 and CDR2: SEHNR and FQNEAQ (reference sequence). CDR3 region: CASSQDGGEQFF. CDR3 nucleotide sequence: TGTGCCAGCAGCCAAGACGGGGGTGAACAGTTCTTC.

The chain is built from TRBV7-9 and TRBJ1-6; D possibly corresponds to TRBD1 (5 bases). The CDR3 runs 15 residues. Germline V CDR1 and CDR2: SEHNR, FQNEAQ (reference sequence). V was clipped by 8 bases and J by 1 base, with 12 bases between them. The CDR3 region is CASVGDGSYNSPLHF. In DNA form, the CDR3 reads TGTGCCAGCGTAGGGGATGGGTCCTATAATTCACCCCTCCACTTT.

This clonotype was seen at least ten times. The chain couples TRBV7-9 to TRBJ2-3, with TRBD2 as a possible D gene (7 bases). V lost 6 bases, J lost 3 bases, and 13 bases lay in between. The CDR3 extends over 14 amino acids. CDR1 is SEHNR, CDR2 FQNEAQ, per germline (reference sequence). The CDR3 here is CASRFRGATDTQYF. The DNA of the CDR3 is TGTGCCAGCAGGTTTCGGGGGGCAACAGATACGCAGTATTTT.

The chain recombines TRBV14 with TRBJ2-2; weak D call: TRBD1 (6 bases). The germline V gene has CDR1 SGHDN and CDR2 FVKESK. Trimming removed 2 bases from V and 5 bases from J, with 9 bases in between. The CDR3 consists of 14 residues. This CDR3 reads CASSQKQGTGELFF. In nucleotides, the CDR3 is TGTGCCAGCAGCCAAAAACAGGGTACCGGGGAGCTGTTTTTT.

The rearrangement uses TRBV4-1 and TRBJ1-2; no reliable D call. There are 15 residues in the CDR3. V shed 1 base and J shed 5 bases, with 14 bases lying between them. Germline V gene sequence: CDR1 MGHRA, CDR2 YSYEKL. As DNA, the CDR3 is TGCGCCAGCAGCCAAGGGGTATCAGAGATTTATGGCTACACCTTC. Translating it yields CASSQGVSEIYGYTF.

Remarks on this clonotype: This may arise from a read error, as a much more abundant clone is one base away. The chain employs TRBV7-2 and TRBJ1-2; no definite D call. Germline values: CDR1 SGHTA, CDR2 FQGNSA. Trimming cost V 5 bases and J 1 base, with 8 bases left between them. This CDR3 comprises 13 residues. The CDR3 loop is CASSPDLNYGYTF. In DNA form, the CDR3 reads TGTGCCAGCAGCCCGGACCTTAACTATGGCTACACCTTC.

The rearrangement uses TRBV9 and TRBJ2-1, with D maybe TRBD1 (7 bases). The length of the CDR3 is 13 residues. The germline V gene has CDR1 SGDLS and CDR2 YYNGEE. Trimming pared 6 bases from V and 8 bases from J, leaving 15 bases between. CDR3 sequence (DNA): TGTGCCAGCAACCAAGGAGGGGGCGATGAGCAGTTCTTC. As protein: CASNQGGGDEQFF. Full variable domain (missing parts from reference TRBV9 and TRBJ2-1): DSGVTQTPKHLITATGQRVTLRCSPRSGDLSVYWYQQSLDQGLQFLIQYYNGEERAKGNILERFSAQQFPDLHSELNLSSLELGDSALYFCASNQGGGDEQFFGPGTRLTVL.

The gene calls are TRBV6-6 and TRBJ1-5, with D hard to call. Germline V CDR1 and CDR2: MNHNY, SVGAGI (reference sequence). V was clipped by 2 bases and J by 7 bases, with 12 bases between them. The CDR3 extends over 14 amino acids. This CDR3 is CASSYPGSGQPQHF. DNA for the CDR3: TGTGCCAGCAGTTACCCGGGAAGCGGGCAGCCCCAGCATTTT.

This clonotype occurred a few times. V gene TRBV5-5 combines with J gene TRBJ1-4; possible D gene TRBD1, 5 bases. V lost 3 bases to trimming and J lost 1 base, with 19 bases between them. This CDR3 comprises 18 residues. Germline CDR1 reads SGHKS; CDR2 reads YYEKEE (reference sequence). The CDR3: CASSSDWFEGVTNEKLFF. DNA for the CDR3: TGTGCCAGCAGCTCGGATTGGTTTGAAGGGGTAACTAATGAAAAACTGTTTTTT.

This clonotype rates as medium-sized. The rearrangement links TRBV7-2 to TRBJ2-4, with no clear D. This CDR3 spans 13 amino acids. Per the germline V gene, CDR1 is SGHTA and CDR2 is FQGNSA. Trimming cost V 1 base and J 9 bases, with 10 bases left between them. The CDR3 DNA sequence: TGTGCCAGCAGCTTAGTAGGATGGAGCATTCAGTACTTC. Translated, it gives CASSLVGWSIQYF.

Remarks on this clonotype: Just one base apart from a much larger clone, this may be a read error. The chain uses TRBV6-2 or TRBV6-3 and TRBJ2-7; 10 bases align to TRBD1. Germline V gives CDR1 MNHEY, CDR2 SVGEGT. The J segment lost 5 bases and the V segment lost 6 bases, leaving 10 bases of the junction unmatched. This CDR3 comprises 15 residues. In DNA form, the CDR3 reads TGTGCCAGCAGCCGACCGGGACAGGGGAGTCACGAGCAGTACTTC. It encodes CASSRPGQGSHEQYF.

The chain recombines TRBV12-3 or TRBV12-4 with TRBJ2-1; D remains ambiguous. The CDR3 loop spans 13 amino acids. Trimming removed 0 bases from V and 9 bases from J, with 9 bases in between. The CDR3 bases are TGTGCCAGCAGTTTAGCGAAAGCGCGTGAGCAGTTCTTC. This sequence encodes CASSLAKAREQFF.

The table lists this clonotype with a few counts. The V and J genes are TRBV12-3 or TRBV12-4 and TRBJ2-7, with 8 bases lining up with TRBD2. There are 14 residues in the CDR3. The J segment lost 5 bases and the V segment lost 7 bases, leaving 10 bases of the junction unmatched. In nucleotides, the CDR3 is TGTGCCAGCACCCTCGGGGGGGCTAGACACGAGCAGTACTTC. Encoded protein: CASTLGGARHEQYF.

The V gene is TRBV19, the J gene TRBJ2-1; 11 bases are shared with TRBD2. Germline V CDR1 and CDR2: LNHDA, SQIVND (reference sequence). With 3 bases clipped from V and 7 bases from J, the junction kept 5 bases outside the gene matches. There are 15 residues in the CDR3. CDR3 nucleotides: TGTGCCAGTAGTATCACTAGCGGGAGCGGTAATGAGCAGTTCTTC. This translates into CASSITSGSGNEQFF.

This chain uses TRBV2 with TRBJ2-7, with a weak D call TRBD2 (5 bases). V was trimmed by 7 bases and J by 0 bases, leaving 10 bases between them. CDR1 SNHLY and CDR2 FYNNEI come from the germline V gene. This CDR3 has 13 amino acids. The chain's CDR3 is CASIERGSYEQYF. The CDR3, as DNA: TGTGCCAGCATCGAACGGGGCTCCTACGAGCAGTACTTC. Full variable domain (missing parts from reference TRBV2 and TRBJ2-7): EPEVTQTPSHQVTQMGQEVILRCVPISNHLYFYWYRQILGQKVEFLVSFYNNEISEKSEIFDDQFSVERPDGSNFTLKIRSTKLEDSAMYFCASIERGSYEQYFGPGTRLTVT.

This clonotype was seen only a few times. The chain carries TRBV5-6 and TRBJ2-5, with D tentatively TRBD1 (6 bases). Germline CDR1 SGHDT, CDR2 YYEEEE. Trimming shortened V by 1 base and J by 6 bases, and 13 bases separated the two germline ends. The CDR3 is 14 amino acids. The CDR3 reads CASSLRDMTQTQYF. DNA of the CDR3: TGTGCCAGCAGCTTGAGGGACATGACGCAGACCCAGTACTTC.

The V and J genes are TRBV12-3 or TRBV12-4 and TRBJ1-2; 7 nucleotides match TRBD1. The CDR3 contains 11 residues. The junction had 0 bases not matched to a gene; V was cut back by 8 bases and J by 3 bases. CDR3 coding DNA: TGTGCCAGCGGACAGGACTATGGCTACACCTTC. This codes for CASGQDYGYTF.

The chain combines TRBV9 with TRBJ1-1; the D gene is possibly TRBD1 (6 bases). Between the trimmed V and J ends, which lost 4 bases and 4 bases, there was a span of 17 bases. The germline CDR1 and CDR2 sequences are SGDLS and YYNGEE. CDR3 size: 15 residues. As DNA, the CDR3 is TGTGCCAGCAGCTTCCGGGACATTGAAGGCACTGAAGCTTTCTTT. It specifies CASSFRDIEGTEAFF.

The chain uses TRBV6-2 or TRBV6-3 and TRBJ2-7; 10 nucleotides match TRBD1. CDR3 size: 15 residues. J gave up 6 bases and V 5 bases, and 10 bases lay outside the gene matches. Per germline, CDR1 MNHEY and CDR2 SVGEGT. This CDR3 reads CASSLARDRGLEQYF. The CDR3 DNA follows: TGTGCCAGCAGTCTCGCGCGGGACAGGGGCCTCGAGCAGTACTTC.

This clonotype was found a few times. The CDR3 DNA reads TGTGCCAGCAGCTCAGAGGGCAGCGGGGGAGAGTACGAGACCCAGTACTTC. Translated, it gives CASSSEGSGGEYETQYF. The V and J genes are TRBV9 and TRBJ2-5; TRBD2 matches 8 bases. V shed 4 bases, J shed 5 bases, and the junction held 16 bases outside the gene matches. Germline-derived CDR1 and CDR2 are SGDLS and YYNGEE. This CDR3 has 17 amino acids.

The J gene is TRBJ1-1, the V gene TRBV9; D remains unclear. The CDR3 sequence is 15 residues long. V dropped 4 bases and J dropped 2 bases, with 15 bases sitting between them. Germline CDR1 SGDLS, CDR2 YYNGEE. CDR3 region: CASSPDGVSNTEAFF. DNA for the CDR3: TGTGCCAGCAGCCCCGACGGGGTCTCAAACACTGAAGCTTTCTTT.

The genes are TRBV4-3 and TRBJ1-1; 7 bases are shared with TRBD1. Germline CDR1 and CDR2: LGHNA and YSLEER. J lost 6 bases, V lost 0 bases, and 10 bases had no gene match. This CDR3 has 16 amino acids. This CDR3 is CASSQDAAGGDPEAFF. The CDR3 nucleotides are TGCGCCAGCAGCCAAGATGCGGCAGGGGGGGATCCTGAAGCTTTCTTT.

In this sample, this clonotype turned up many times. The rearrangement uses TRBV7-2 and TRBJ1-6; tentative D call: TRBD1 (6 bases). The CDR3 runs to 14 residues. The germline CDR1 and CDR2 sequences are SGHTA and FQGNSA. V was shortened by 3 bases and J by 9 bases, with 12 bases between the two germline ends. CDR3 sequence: CASSLNRESSPLHF. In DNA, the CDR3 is TGTGCCAGCAGCTTGAACAGGGAATCTTCACCCCTCCACTTT.

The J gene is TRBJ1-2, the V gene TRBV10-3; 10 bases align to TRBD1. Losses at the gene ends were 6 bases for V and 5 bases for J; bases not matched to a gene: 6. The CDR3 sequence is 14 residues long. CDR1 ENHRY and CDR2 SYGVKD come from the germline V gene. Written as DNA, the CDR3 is TGTGCCATCAGGGGACAGGGGAAATGGTATGGCTACACCTTC. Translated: CAIRGQGKWYGYTF.

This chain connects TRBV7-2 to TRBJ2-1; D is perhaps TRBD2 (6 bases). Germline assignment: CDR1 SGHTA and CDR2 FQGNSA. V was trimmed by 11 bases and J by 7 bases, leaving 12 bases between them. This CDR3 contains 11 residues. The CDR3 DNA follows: TGTGCCCGCATGGAGGGAAATGAGCAGTTCTTC. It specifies CARMEGNEQFF.

This chain's CDR3 is CASSQEGGTGNTGELFF. DNA for the CDR3: TGCGCCAGCAGCCAAGAGGGGGGGACAGGGAACACCGGGGAGCTGTTTTTT. This chain joins TRBV4-3 and TRBJ2-2; tentatively, D is TRBD1 (8 bases). Germline V lookup: CDR1 LGHNA, CDR2 YSLEER. V was cut by 0 bases and J by 1 base, with 12 bases left in between. The CDR3 sequence is 17 residues long.

DNA of the CDR3: TGTGCCAGCAGCTTACAGGGGTCGACTAACTATGGCTACACCTTC. This gives the protein CASSLQGSTNYGYTF. The J gene is TRBJ1-2, the V gene TRBV9; TRBD1 matches at 7 bases. The CDR3 is 15 residues long. J gave up 0 bases and V 4 bases, and 6 bases lay outside the gene matches. Germline values: CDR1 SGDLS, CDR2 YYNGEE.

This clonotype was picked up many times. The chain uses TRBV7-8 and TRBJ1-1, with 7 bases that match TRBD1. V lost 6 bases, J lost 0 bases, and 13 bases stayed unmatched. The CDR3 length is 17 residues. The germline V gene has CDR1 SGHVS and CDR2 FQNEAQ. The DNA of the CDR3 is TGTGCCAGCAGTTCTCCAGACAGGGTAACTATGAACACTGAAGCTTTCTTT. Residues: CASSSPDRVTMNTEAFF.

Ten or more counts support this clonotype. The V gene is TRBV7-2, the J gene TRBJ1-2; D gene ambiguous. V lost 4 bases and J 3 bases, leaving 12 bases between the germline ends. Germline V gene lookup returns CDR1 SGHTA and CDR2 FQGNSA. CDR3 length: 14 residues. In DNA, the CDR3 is TGTGCCAGCAGCTCCTACGGGAGCGACTATGGCTACACCTTC. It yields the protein CASSSYGSDYGYTF.

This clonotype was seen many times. DNA for the CDR3: TGTGCCAGCAGTGAAGGGTCCTTCGGGAAGGGCGAGCAGTACTTC. Translated: CASSEGSFGKGEQYF. The rearrangement links TRBV6-1 to TRBJ2-7, with D tentatively TRBD2 (5 bases). The V end was cut by 1 base, the J end by 6 bases, with 16 bases between. CDR3 size: 15 residues. Germline V gene lookup returns CDR1 MNHNS and CDR2 SASEGT.